The sequence of this T cell receptor beta chain was determined in a study of T cell responses to AZD1222 COVID-19 vaccine. Points from the study as a whole: No repertoire was sampled before or during the peak T cell response, only after it. Regions 160-218 and 743-854 dominated among vaccine-associated CD4 TCRs spanning spike. Clonal diversity was possibly underestimated, and the donors were mostly white British, with more females.

V lost 1 base to trimming and J lost 8 bases, with 9 bases between them. Germline V CDR1 and CDR2: MGHRA, YSYEKL. The CDR3 is 13 residues long. With respect to this clone: Antigen specificity is unknown.

Libraries were prepared by immunoSEQ multiplex PCR; TCRdb keeps only in-frame clonotypes and omits some of them. In the table there are 100,000 to 150,000 clones, roughly 87% of which are singletons. The source material was peripheral blood, sampled on day 0 of MenACWY control vaccination. This chain connects TRBV4-1 to TRBJ2-1; no clear D. This TCR was recovered from an adult in good health. CDR3 DNA: TGCGCCAGCAGCCAAGGCTGGATGGATGAGCAGTTCTTC. Its translation is CASSQGWMDEQFF.